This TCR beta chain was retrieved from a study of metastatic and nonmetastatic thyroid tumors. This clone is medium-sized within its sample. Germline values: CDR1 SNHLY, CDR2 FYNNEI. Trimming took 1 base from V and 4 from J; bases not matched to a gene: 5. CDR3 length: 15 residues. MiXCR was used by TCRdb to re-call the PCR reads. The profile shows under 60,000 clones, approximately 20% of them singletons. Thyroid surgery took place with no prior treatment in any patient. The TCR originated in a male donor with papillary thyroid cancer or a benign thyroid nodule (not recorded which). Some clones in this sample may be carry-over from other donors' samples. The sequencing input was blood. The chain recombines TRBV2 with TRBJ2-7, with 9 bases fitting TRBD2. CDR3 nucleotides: TGTGCCAGCAGTGAAGGGGGACTAGCCATTTACGAGCAGTACTTC. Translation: CASSEGGLAIYEQYF.